This T cell receptor beta chain was recorded in a study of identical twins. General observations from the study: Carriage of fewer insertions was seen in abundant cord blood beta clonotypes, whereas memory repertoires showed none.

This CDR3 comprises 16 residues. The junction had 16 bases not matched to a gene; V was cut back by 7 bases and J by 5 bases. CDR1 and CDR2 (germline): MNHEY, SMNVEV (reference sequence). TCRdb reprocessed the 5' RACE reads via MiXCR and lists one record per CDR3 protein. Among about 690,000 distinct CDR3 sequences listed, approximately 22% were seen once. All donors were healthy Caucasians. Concerning this clonotype itself: Its antigen is not identified.

Separately, the same data were catalogued under a study of T cells expressing NK-cell markers. Per that study: With an anti-gamma-delta TCR antibody, sorting in several experiments was kept to alpha-beta TCR T cells. Six or seven donors carried dominant NKG2C+ clonotypes that made up roughly 1.0-7.5% of their CD8+ T cells.

The sample taken for sequencing was PBMCs. This TCR came from a woman under 30 in good health. The V and J genes are TRBV27 and TRBJ1-1, with 7 positions matching TRBD1. CDR3 DNA: TGTGCCAGCAAGAAGACAAACAGGGGATCGGTTACTGAAGCTTTCTTT. Protein sequence: CASKKTNRGSVTEAFF.